These 30 T cell receptor beta chains originate from one sample sequenced in a study of molecular identifiers for immune sequencing clone quantification. TCRdb passed the PCR reads through MiXCR, listing each CDR3 protein once. The sample includes about 40,000 distinct CDR3 sequences, around a sixth of them seen just once. The sample was naive CD8+ T cells from blood, with Jurkat cell RNA spiked in. Subset: FACS-sorted CD8+CD4-CCR7+CD45RA+ naive T cells. Receptors originate from a human donor in good health. Some libraries in this study had Jurkat cell RNA spiked in.

On this clonotype: A junction end diverges from the germline sequence, so it may reflect a read error. The V call is TRBV13, the J call TRBJ2-7; D is tentatively TRBD1 or TRBD2 (5 bases each). Germline V lookup: CDR1 PRHDT, CDR2 FYEKMQ (reference sequence). The CDR3 extends over 13 amino acids. The DNA for the CDR3 is TGTGCCAGCAGTTCCGGGACGGCTTACGAGCAGCACTTC. Its protein product is CASSSGTAYEQHF.

About this clonotype: This may be a read error: a much more frequent sequence differs by one nucleotide. As the CDR3 is not closed by the conserved phenylalanine or tryptophan, this likely results from a read error. This chain joins TRBV10-2 and TRBJ2-7, with D unclear. The ends were cut back, 3 bases at V and 2 bases at J, with 5 bases in the middle. Germline-derived CDR1 and CDR2 are WSHSY and SAAADI. CDR3 length equals 12 residues. CDR3 residues: CASSEDPYEQYL. The CDR3 region has the DNA TGCGCCAGCAGTGAAGACCCCTACGAGCAGTACTTA.

The chain uses TRBV11-2 and TRBJ2-1, with D unresolved. The germline V gene has CDR1 SGHAT and CDR2 FQNNGV. V dropped 2 bases and J dropped 6 bases, with 5 bases sitting between them. This CDR3 region has 12 residues. The CDR3 DNA follows: TGTGCCAGCAGCTTATGGGTCAATGAGCAGTTCTTC. This gives the protein CASSLWVNEQFF.

This clonotype was detected ten times or more. The V and J genes are TRBV15 and TRBJ1-1; D remains ambiguous. The CDR3 totals 13 residues. Germline CDR1 is LNHNV and CDR2 is YYDKDF (reference sequence). The ends were cut back, 1 base at V and 3 bases at J, with 6 bases in the middle. This CDR3 reads CATSRVTDTEAFF. The CDR3 DNA follows: TGTGCCACCAGCAGAGTGACCGACACTGAAGCTTTCTTT.

This clonotype was seen ten or more times. The rearrangement joins TRBV28 to TRBJ1-5; 10 bases are shared with TRBD1. The CDR3 has 15 residues. Germline loops: CDR1 MDHEN, CDR2 SYDVKM. J was trimmed by 6 bases and V by 5 bases; bases with no gene match: 7. The CDR3 sequence is CASSETDRGPQPQHF. The CDR3 coding sequence is TGTGCCAGCAGTGAGACCGACAGGGGGCCTCAGCCCCAGCATTTT.

Ten or more counts support this clonotype. V is TRBV4-1 and J is TRBJ1-2; D might be TRBD1 (6 bases). V was cut by 6 bases and J by 0 bases, with 17 bases left in between. This CDR3 is built from 16 residues. CDR1 is MGHRA and CDR2 is YSYEKL in the germline V gene. As DNA, the CDR3 is TGCGCCAGCAGGACCGCGGGGGGGGCCTCTAACTATGGCTACACCTTC. This gives the protein CASRTAGGASNYGYTF.

Concerning this clonotype itself: Relative to the germline gene, one junction end is altered; a read error may explain this. V is TRBV14 and J is TRBJ1-2; D is undetermined. From germline, CDR1 is SGHDN and CDR2 FVKESK. This CDR3 comprises 12 residues. The CDR3 nucleotides read TGTGCCAACAGCCCTACCGCAGTTGGCTACACCTTC. Amino acid sequence: CANSPTAVGYTF.

This clonotype came up many times. CDR3 in amino acids: CASSFVYEAFF. Written as DNA, the CDR3 is TGTGCCAGCAGCTTTGTGTACGAAGCTTTCTTT. V and J are TRBV13 and TRBJ1-1; D is uncertain. CDR1 and CDR2 from the germline V gene are PRHDT and FYEKMQ (reference sequence). The CDR3 sequence is 11 residues long. Trimming left V 3 bases short and J 8 bases short, with 7 bases between. Full variable domain (outside the CDR3, taken from reference TRBV13 and TRBJ1-1): AAGVIQSPRHLIKEKRETATLKCYPIPRHDTVYWYQQGPGQDPQFLISFYEKMQSDKGSIPDRFSAQQFSDYHSELNMSSLELGDSALYFCASSFVYEAFFGQGTRLTVV.

This clonotype was counted many times. This chain connects TRBV21-1 to TRBJ1-2. TRBV21-1 is a listed pseudogene. This CDR3 has 13 residues. For the CDR3, the DNA is TGTGCCAGCAGCAAATCGAGAAGCTATGGCTACACCTTC. Its protein product is CASSKSRSYGYTF.

As concerns this clonotype: A much larger clone differs from this one at a single base, so this may be a read error. The V and J genes are TRBV6-5 and TRBJ2-7; TRBD2 aligns across 8 bases. Germline CDR1 and CDR2: MNHEY and SVGAGI. The CDR3 loop spans 14 amino acids. The trim removed 6 bases at V and 5 bases at J, leaving 9 bases unmatched. CDR3 in DNA: TGTGCCAGCAGGTACACGGGAGGGGGACACGAGCAGTACTTC. It specifies CASRYTGGGHEQYF.

The table lists this clonotype with a count of one. A much larger clone differs from this one at a single base, so this may be a read error. The V gene is TRBV4-3, the J gene TRBJ1-1; possibly TRBD1 for D (5 bases). V was trimmed by 3 bases and J by 5 bases, leaving 13 bases between them. CDR3 size: 14 residues. CDR1 and CDR2 from the germline V gene are LGHNA and YSLEER. The CDR3 region is CASSHAGISTEAFF. As DNA, the CDR3 is TGCGCCAGCAGCCATGCAGGGATATCGACTGAAGCTTTCTTT.

This clonotype was counted ten times or more. This rearrangement joins TRBV14 to TRBJ1-5, with D perhaps matching TRBD1 (5 bases). The CDR3 extends over 16 amino acids. Trimming took off 2 bases at V and 4 bases at J, with 15 bases between the two ends. CDR1 is SGHDN and CDR2 is FVKESK in the germline V gene. The CDR3 DNA reads TGTGCCAGCAGCCAAATTCGGGGGTTATGTAATCAGCCCCAGCATTTT. It yields the protein CASSQIRGLCNQPQHF. The whole variable domain, remainder taken from reference TRBV14 and TRBJ1-5, is EAGVTQFPSHSVIEKGQTVTLRCDPISGHDNLYWYRRVMGKEIKFLLHFVKESKQDESGMPNNRFLAERTGGTYSTLKVQPAELEDSGVYFCASSQIRGLCNQPQHFGDGTRLSIL.

Details on this clonotype: A much larger clone differs by one base, so this may be a read error. The V and J genes are TRBV4-2 and TRBJ2-1, with D possibly being TRBD2 (5 bases). Germline V gene sequence: CDR1 LGHNA, CDR2 YNFKEQ. Trimming left V 0 bases short and J 7 bases short, with 10 bases between. CDR3 length: 14 residues. The CDR3 nucleotides are TGTGCCAGCAGCCAAGAGGACTCGATGAATGAGCAGTTCTTC. Protein: CASSQEDSMNEQFF.

As for this clonotype: A clone one base away is much larger, so this may be a read error. The genes are TRBV15 and TRBJ2-7; D is uncertain. The CDR3 has 15 residues. Germline V gene lookup returns CDR1 LNHNV and CDR2 YYDKDF (reference sequence). The CDR3 DNA sequence: TGTGCCATCAGCAGAGCCTTCGACTCCCTCGGCGAGCAGTACTTC. Translated, it gives CAISRAFDSLGEQYF.

This chain links TRBV7-3 with TRBJ2-3, with D perhaps matching TRBD2 (6 bases). The CDR3 has 15 residues. Trimming shortened V by 3 bases and J by 3 bases, and 13 bases separated the two germline ends. The V gene's germline CDR1 is SGHTA and CDR2 FQGTGA. The CDR3 is CASSLEVSGTDTQYF. The CDR3 bases are TGTGCCAGCAGCTTGGAGGTTAGCGGAACAGATACGCAGTATTTT.

This clonotype was counted only a few times. The CDR3 DNA follows: TGCGCCAGCAGTGAAGTGGGAGATTCACCCCTCCACTTT. It codes for CASSEVGDSPLHF. The V call is TRBV10-1, the J call TRBJ1-6, with unresolved D. The CDR3 runs to 13 residues. Germline V gene data show CDR1 as WNHNN and CDR2 as SYGVQD (reference sequence). V was shortened by 3 bases and J by 8 bases, with 8 bases between the two germline ends.

This clonotype was detected ten times or more. The chain is built from TRBV3-1 and TRBJ1-2; D is perhaps TRBD1 (5 bases). The CDR3 has 15 residues. Germline-derived CDR1 and CDR2 are LGHDT and YNNKEL (reference sequence). V lost 5 bases and J lost 1, with 14 bases in between. The chain's CDR3 is CASSNDRQNNYGYTF. The CDR3 region has the DNA TGTGCCAGCAGCAATGACAGACAGAATAACTATGGCTACACCTTC.

This clonotype was recorded many times. The rearrangement links TRBV10-2 to TRBJ2-1, with a weak D call TRBD2 (5 bases). Trimming took off 3 bases at V and 0 bases at J, with 9 bases between the two ends. Looked up from germline, CDR1 is WSHSY and CDR2 is SAAADI. CDR3 length: 15 amino acids. The CDR3 is CASSERTPSYNEQFF. The CDR3 nucleotides read TGCGCCAGCAGTGAAAGGACTCCCTCCTACAATGAGCAGTTCTTC.

This clonotype has at least ten counts. The CDR3 protein is CASSLGGAKNIQYF. DNA for the CDR3: TGTGCCAGCAGCCTAGGAGGGGCCAAAAACATTCAGTACTTC. The V gene is TRBV7-8, the J gene TRBJ2-4, with TRBD2 as a possible D gene (6 bases). This CDR3 has 14 residues. Germline-derived CDR1 and CDR2 are SGHVS and FQNEAQ. Trimming pared 5 bases from V and 1 base from J, leaving 9 bases between.

This clonotype showed up many times. The rearrangement uses TRBV5-1 and TRBJ2-1; maybe TRBD2 (6 bases). The CDR3 totals 14 residues. The V and J ends lost 0 bases and 8 bases respectively, with 12 bases between them. CDR1 and CDR2 from the germline V gene are SGHRS and YFSETQ. CDR3 nucleotide sequence: TGCGCCAGCAGCTTGGATCGGGGGAGCTATGAGCAGTTCTTC. Its protein is CASSLDRGSYEQFF.

The sample holds many counts of this clonotype. This chain links TRBV6-2 or TRBV6-3 with TRBJ1-5; 8 bases are shared with TRBD1. This CDR3 is built from 17 residues. Germline V gene data show CDR1 as MNHEY and CDR2 as SVGEGT. Trimming at V came to 6 bases and at J to 4 bases, leaving 14 bases not matched to a gene. DNA for the CDR3: TGTGCCAGCAGCATCGGTGGGCAGGGGGCGTTTAATCAGCCCCAGCATTTT. Its protein product is CASSIGGQGAFNQPQHF.

This clonotype was detected ten times or more. This chain uses TRBV9 with TRBJ2-1, with D maybe TRBD2 (6 bases). CDR1 and CDR2 from the germline V gene are SGDLS and YYNGEE. CDR3 length: 15 residues. Trimming removed 8 bases at V and 2 bases at J, with 17 bases between. The chain's CDR3 is CASQEDLAPYNEQFF. CDR3 nucleotides: TGTGCCAGTCAAGAAGATCTAGCGCCCTACAATGAGCAGTTCTTC.

Many counts were recorded for this clonotype. The chain joins TRBV5-1 to TRBJ2-7; TRBD2 might be the D (6 bases). The CDR3 has 16 amino acids. CDR1 and CDR2 from the germline V gene are SGHRS and YFSETQ. V gave up 3 bases and J gave up 3 bases, with 19 bases separating them. The CDR3, as DNA: TGCGCCAGCAGCTGGCGGTCTAGCGCAACCAACTACGAGCAGTACTTC. Its translation is CASSWRSSATNYEQYF.

A few counts support this clonotype. The chain employs TRBV7-9 and TRBJ2-2; D gene ambiguous. CDR3 size: 13 residues. CDR1 and CDR2 from the germline V gene are SEHNR and FQNEAQ (reference sequence). V was trimmed by 8 bases and J by 1 base, leaving 8 bases between them. CDR3 in amino acids: CASGGVNTGELFF. The CDR3 bases are TGTGCCAGCGGCGGAGTGAACACCGGGGAGCTGTTTTTT. Drawing the rest from reference TRBV7-9 and TRBJ2-2, the complete variable domain is DTGVSQNPRHKITKRGQNVTFRCDPISEHNRLYWYRQTLGQGPEFLTYFQNEAQLEKSRLLSDRFSAERPKGSFSTLEIQRTEQGDSAMYLCASGGVNTGELFFGEGSRLTVL.

This chain joins TRBV25-1 and TRBJ2-7, with D perhaps being TRBD1 or TRBD2 (5 bases each). The V end lost 3 bases, the J end lost 2 bases, and 17 bases lay between the germline ends. The CDR3 covers 16 residues. In germline, CDR1 is MGHDK, CDR2 SYGVNS. CDR3 residues: CASSEGVQDRAYEQYF. CDR3 in DNA: TGTGCCAGCAGTGAGGGGGTTCAAGACAGAGCCTACGAGCAGTACTTC.

This clonotype was detected many times. This chain uses TRBV12-3 or TRBV12-4 with TRBJ2-6; D unclear. The V and J ends lost 7 bases and 2 bases respectively, with 12 bases between them. The CDR3 runs to 15 residues. The CDR3 DNA sequence: TGTGCCAGCACTTATGGTTCCCCTGGGGCCAACGTCCTGACTTTC. Encoded protein: CASTYGSPGANVLTF.

This clonotype came up many times. The gene calls are TRBV4-1 and TRBJ2-7, with D possibly called TRBD1 or TRBD2 (5 bases each). The CDR3 loop spans 14 amino acids. The V gene's germline CDR1 is MGHRA and CDR2 YSYEKL. Trimming took off 2 bases at V and 3 bases at J, with 11 bases between the two ends. CDR3: CASSQYGGDYEQYF. The CDR3 bases are TGCGCCAGCAGCCAATATGGGGGAGACTACGAGCAGTACTTC.

V usage is TRBV13 and J usage is TRBJ2-5; D is possibly TRBD2 (5 bases). The CDR3 contains 14 residues. V was clipped by 4 bases and J by 2 bases, with 11 bases between them. Looked up from germline, CDR1 is PRHDT and CDR2 is FYEKMQ (reference sequence). The CDR3 reads CASSSGLLQETQYF. CDR3 coding DNA: TGTGCCAGCAGCTCAGGACTCTTACAAGAGACCCAGTACTTC.

This clonotype is medium-sized (0.01 to 0.1%) in the sample. This chain connects TRBV7-9 to TRBJ2-5; D uncertain. V shed 1 base and J shed 2 bases, with 8 bases lying between them. From germline, CDR1 is SEHNR and CDR2 FQNEAQ (reference sequence). The CDR3 runs 14 residues. CDR3 residues: CASSLVGQQETQYF. CDR3 nucleotides: TGTGCCAGCAGCTTAGTCGGCCAACAAGAGACCCAGTACTTC.

On this clonotype: One junction end disagrees with the germline gene, perhaps due to a read error. V usage is TRBV19 and J usage is TRBJ2-7; 10 positions match TRBD2. Per germline, CDR1 LNHDA and CDR2 SQIVND (reference sequence). The CDR3 spans 14 residues. The CDR3 region is CASRWTSGSCEQYF. The CDR3, as DNA: TGTGCCAGTAGATGGACTAGCGGCTCCTGCGAGCAGTACTTC.